Sequencing of this T cell receptor (beta chain) was carried out in a study of circulating CD8 cells and anti-PD-1 response in melanoma. Each library started from roughly 15 ng of total RNA using the QIAseq Immune Repertoire TCR panel. TCRdb reanalysed the reads using MiXCR and keeps one entry per CDR3 protein. The sample records 950 to 1,300 distinct CDR3 sequences, about 6.2% being singletons. General observations from the study: Most experiments lacked replicates. Diversity ranked highest in DNEG and lowest in TIGIT subsets. Subset repertoires were largely private at M1, with under 7% shared.

This clonotype is classed as medium-sized (0.01 to 0.1%). Its antigen is not known. From live CD3+CD8+TCRalphabeta+ cells, four PD-1 and/or TIGIT subsets were sorted. Germline lookup yields CDR1 GTSNPN and CDR2 SVGIG (reference sequence). Trimming left V 0 bases short and J 0 bases short, with 1 base between. CDR3 length equals 12 residues. This TCR was sampled from a human donor with melanoma. J is TRBJ2-3 and V is TRBV30; D unclear. The input for sequencing was CD8+ T cells from PBMCs, taken at baseline or after one month of anti-PD-1 therapy (not recorded which). CDR3 region: CAWSVSTDTQYF. For the CDR3, the DNA is TGTGCCTGGAGTGTCAGCACAGATACGCAGTATTTT.